This is a list of T cell receptor beta chains from one sample in a study of cytomegalovirus exposure and HLA in healthy donors. Sequencing used immunoSEQ multiplex PCR; TCRdb keeps in-frame clones, though not all of them. Across around 100,000 clones, the top ten clones capture around 6.5% of the sample. The sequenced sample consisted of PBMCs. All receptors come from a middle-aged man in good health and CMV-seropositive. Each CDR3 is given with its conserved first and last residue. The D gene is left open where the match is weak.

v_gene: TRBV29-1; j_gene: TRBJ2-6; d_gene: NA; CDR3aa: CSVPYLPRSSGANVLTF; CDR3nt: TGCAGCGTCCCTTACCTCCCGCGATCCTCTGGGGCCAACGTCCTGACTTTC
v_gene: TRBV28; j_gene: TRBJ2-7; d_gene: TRBD1; CDR3aa: CASSFYRGRREQYF; CDR3nt: TGTGCCAGCAGTTTTTACAGGGGGCGGCGAGAGCAGTACTTC
v_gene: TRBV11-2; j_gene: TRBJ2-3; d_gene: TRBD2; CDR3aa: CASSLGSGSTDTQYF; CDR3nt: TGTGCCAGCAGCTTAGGTAGCGGGAGCACAGATACGCAGTATTTT
v_gene: TRBV6-5; j_gene: TRBJ2-1; d_gene: NA; CDR3aa: CASSYSFTSPNEQFF; CDR3nt: TGTGCCAGCAGTTACTCGTTTACTAGTCCCAATGAGCAGTTCTTC
v_gene: TRBV11-2; j_gene: TRBJ1-1; d_gene: TRBD1; CDR3aa: CASSLGGGAAYTEAFF; CDR3nt: TGTGCCAGCAGCTTAGGAGGGGGCGCGGCGTACACTGAAGCTTTCTTT
v_gene: TRBV5-1; j_gene: TRBJ1-1; d_gene: NA; CDR3aa: CASSSTQGYTTEAFF; CDR3nt: TGCGCCAGCAGCTCCACACAGGGTTATACCACTGAAGCTTTCTTT
v_gene: TRBV11-2; j_gene: TRBJ1-1; d_gene: NA; CDR3aa: CASTKGGAGEAFF; CDR3nt: TGTGCCAGCACCAAAGGGGGGGCCGGGGAAGCTTTCTTT
v_gene: TRBV15; j_gene: TRBJ2-5; d_gene: TRBD1; CDR3aa: CATSSHDRGGFQETQYF; CDR3nt: TGTGCCACCAGCAGCCACGACAGGGGGGGTTTCCAAGAGACCCAGTACTTC
v_gene: TRBV15; j_gene: TRBJ2-1; d_gene: NA; CDR3aa: CATSRDRAGSVEQFF; CDR3nt: TGTGCCACCAGCAGAGATAGGGCGGGAAGTGTTGAGCAGTTCTTC
v_gene: TRBV5-4; j_gene: TRBJ2-7; d_gene: TRBD2; CDR3aa: CASSSPGGVVLEQYF; CDR3nt: TGTGCCAGCAGCTCCCCGGGGGGGGTCGTCCTCGAGCAGTACTTC
v_gene: TRBV4-3; j_gene: TRBJ2-5; d_gene: TRBD2; CDR3aa: CASSQDQEVLAVQETQYF; CDR3nt: TGCGCCAGCAGCCAAGATCAGGAGGTACTAGCGGTCCAAGAGACCCAGTACTTC
v_gene: TRBV28; j_gene: TRBJ2-6; d_gene: NA; CDR3aa: CASSPSPKGANVLTF; CDR3nt: TGTGCCAGCAGCCCGAGTCCTAAAGGGGCCAACGTCCTGACTTTC
v_gene: TRBV29-1; j_gene: TRBJ2-2; d_gene: TRBD1; CDR3aa: CSYRTGHTGELFF; CDR3nt: TGCAGCTACCGGACAGGCCATACCGGGGAGCTGTTTTTT
v_gene: TRBV7-9; j_gene: TRBJ1-3; d_gene: NA; CDR3aa: CASSYTGLTGNTIYF; CDR3nt: TGTGCCAGCAGCTACACAGGGTTGACCGGAAACACCATATATTTT
v_gene: TRBV6-1; j_gene: TRBJ2-1; d_gene: TRBD2; CDR3aa: CASSASSGRGNEQFF; CDR3nt: TGTGCCAGCAGTGCGTCTAGCGGGAGAGGGAATGAGCAGTTCTTC
v_gene: TRBV6-5; j_gene: TRBJ2-3; d_gene: NA; CDR3aa: CASSYSPLDTQYF; CDR3nt: TGTGCCAGCAGTTACTCTCCTCTGGATACGCAGTATTTT
v_gene: TRBV5-1; j_gene: TRBJ2-7; d_gene: TRBD1; CDR3aa: CASRLLWQGVNEQYF; CDR3nt: TGCGCCAGCAGACTCTTATGGCAGGGGGTCAACGAGCAGTACTTC
v_gene: TRBV27; j_gene: TRBJ2-6; d_gene: NA; CDR3aa: CASSRQSGANVLTF; CDR3nt: TGTGCCAGCAGCAGGCAGTCTGGGGCCAACGTCCTGACTTTC
v_gene: TRBV30; j_gene: TRBJ2-5; d_gene: NA; CDR3aa: CAWSVPGIQETQYF; CDR3nt: TGTGCCTGGAGTGTACCGGGAATTCAAGAGACCCAGTACTTC
v_gene: TRBV2; j_gene: TRBJ1-2; d_gene: NA; CDR3aa: CASRESRGRGYTF; CDR3nt: TGTGCCAGCAGGGAAAGCAGGGGACGGGGCTACACCTTC
v_gene: TRBV6-5; j_gene: TRBJ1-5; d_gene: NA; CDR3aa: CASSYSIGSLQHF; CDR3nt: TGTGCCAGCAGTTACTCGATTGGCAGTCTCCAGCATTTT
v_gene: TRBV29-1; j_gene: TRBJ2-1; d_gene: NA; CDR3aa: CSVPRPYNEQFF; CDR3nt: TGCAGCGTTCCTAGACCATACAATGAGCAGTTCTTC
v_gene: TRBV13; j_gene: TRBJ2-2; d_gene: NA; CDR3aa: CASSSEGRYTGELFF; CDR3nt: TGTGCCAGCAGCTCGGAGGGAAGGTACACCGGGGAGCTGTTTTTT
v_gene: TRBV18; j_gene: TRBJ1-1; d_gene: TRBD1; CDR3aa: CASSLLGQGGTEAFF; CDR3nt: TGTGCCAGCTCACTTCTAGGACAGGGGGGCACTGAAGCTTTCTTT
v_gene: TRBV7-8; j_gene: TRBJ2-7; d_gene: NA; CDR3aa: CASSLGNRAIRDEQYF; CDR3nt: TGTGCCAGCAGCTTAGGGAACAGGGCCATTAGGGACGAGCAGTACTTC
v_gene: TRBV21-1; j_gene: TRBJ1-2; d_gene: NA; CDR3aa: CASSKDLGGRGYGYTF; CDR3nt: TGTGCCAGCAGCAAAGACTTGGGGGGGCGCGGCTATGGCTACACCTTC
v_gene: TRBV10-2; j_gene: TRBJ1-4; d_gene: TRBD1; CDR3aa: CATQGAPNEKLFF; CDR3nt: TGCGCCACCCAGGGGGCACCTAATGAAAAACTGTTTTTT
v_gene: TRBV7-9; j_gene: TRBJ2-7; d_gene: TRBD2; CDR3aa: CASSLKVLAGGPLSEQYF; CDR3nt: TGTGCCAGCAGCTTAAAGGTACTAGCGGGAGGGCCGTTATCCGAGCAGTACTTC
v_gene: TRBV4-3; j_gene: TRBJ2-5; d_gene: NA; CDR3aa: CASSQDTRQETQYF; CDR3nt: TGCGCCAGCAGCCAAGATACGAGACAAGAGACCCAGTACTTC
v_gene: TRBV7-6; j_gene: TRBJ2-7; d_gene: NA; CDR3aa: CASSFVLGGTYEQYF; CDR3nt: TGTGCCAGCAGCTTTGTGCTCGGCGGTACCTACGAGCAGTACTTC
v_gene: TRBV27; j_gene: TRBJ2-3; d_gene: NA; CDR3aa: CASSTSSGTDTQYF; CDR3nt: TGTGCCAGCAGTACTTCTAGCGGCACAGATACGCAGTATTTT
v_gene: TRBV28; j_gene: TRBJ1-5; d_gene: TRBD1; CDR3aa: CASKGASQPQHF; CDR3nt: TGTGCCAGCAAGGGGGCTAGTCAGCCCCAGCATTTT
v_gene: TRBV27; j_gene: TRBJ1-2; d_gene: NA; CDR3aa: CASSSRTAGYTF; CDR3nt: TGTGCCAGCAGTTCGAGGACAGCTGGCTACACCTTC
v_gene: TRBV5-4; j_gene: TRBJ2-7; d_gene: NA; CDR3aa: CASSSAMGPTYEQYF; CDR3nt: TGTGCCAGCAGCTCGGCTATGGGGCCCACCTACGAGCAGTACTTC
v_gene: TRBV11-2; j_gene: TRBJ2-1; d_gene: TRBD2; CDR3aa: CASSLMLAAYNEQFF; CDR3nt: TGTGCCAGCAGCTTAATGCTAGCGGCCTACAATGAGCAGTTCTTC
v_gene: TRBV5-6; j_gene: TRBJ2-1; d_gene: TRBD2; CDR3aa: CASSLSGSRDEQFF; CDR3nt: TGTGCCAGCAGCCTAAGCGGGAGCCGCGATGAGCAGTTCTTC
v_gene: TRBV10-3; j_gene: TRBJ2-7; d_gene: TRBD2; CDR3aa: CAISEQSSGEQYF; CDR3nt: TGTGCCATCAGTGAGCAATCTAGCGGCGAGCAGTACTTC
v_gene: TRBV7-2; j_gene: TRBJ2-4; d_gene: NA; CDR3aa: CASSTPQGIQYF; CDR3nt: TGTGCCAGCAGCACACCCCAGGGCATTCAGTACTTC
v_gene: TRBV6-5; j_gene: TRBJ2-2; d_gene: TRBD2; CDR3aa: CASRVAGGNTGELFF; CDR3nt: TGTGCCAGCAGGGTAGCGGGAGGGAACACCGGGGAGCTGTTTTTT
v_gene: TRBV28; j_gene: TRBJ1-2; d_gene: NA; CDR3aa: CASRGGDPNYGYTF; CDR3nt: TGTGCCAGCCGCGGAGGAGACCCTAACTATGGCTACACCTTC
v_gene: TRBV5-1; j_gene: TRBJ2-1; d_gene: NA; CDR3aa: CASSSGGQVTDEQFF; CDR3nt: TGCGCCAGCAGCTCAGGAGGGCAGGTGACGGATGAGCAGTTCTTC
v_gene: TRBV21-1; j_gene: TRBJ1-1; d_gene: NA; CDR3aa: CSGDNTEAFF; CDR3nt: TGTTCAGGGGATAACACTGAAGCTTTCTTT
v_gene: TRBV10-3; j_gene: TRBJ2-7; d_gene: NA; CDR3aa: CAISRDSYEQYF; CDR3nt: TGTGCCATCTCGAGAGACTCCTACGAGCAGTACTTC
v_gene: TRBV6-6; j_gene: TRBJ2-2; d_gene: TRBD2; CDR3aa: CASTEAGGFGELFF; CDR3nt: TGTGCCAGCACAGAAGCGGGAGGGTTCGGGGAGCTGTTTTTT
v_gene: TRBV20-1; j_gene: TRBJ2-7; d_gene: NA; CDR3aa: CSARLVYEQYF; CDR3nt: TGCAGTGCTAGACTAGTTTACGAGCAGTACTTC
v_gene: TRBV6-4; j_gene: TRBJ2-2; d_gene: NA; CDR3aa: CASSDQAGINTGELFF; CDR3nt: TGTGCCAGCAGTGACCAGGCGGGAATAAACACCGGGGAGCTGTTTTTT
v_gene: TRBV5-1; j_gene: TRBJ2-2; d_gene: NA; CDR3aa: CASSLRQSSNTGELFF; CDR3nt: TGCGCCAGCAGCCTGCGACAGAGCTCGAACACCGGGGAGCTGTTTTTT
v_gene: TRBV18; j_gene: TRBJ2-7; d_gene: TRBD2; CDR3aa: CASSPRAGGPGPYEQYF; CDR3nt: TGTGCCAGCTCACCACGAGCGGGAGGGCCGGGGCCCTACGAGCAGTACTTC
v_gene: TRBV4-3; j_gene: TRBJ2-2; d_gene: NA; CDR3aa: CASSQDDSTGELFF; CDR3nt: TGCGCCAGCAGCCAAGATGACTCCACCGGGGAGCTGTTTTTT
v_gene: TRBV15; j_gene: TRBJ1-4; d_gene: TRBD1; CDR3aa: CATSEGTAATNEKLFF; CDR3nt: TGTGCCACCAGCGAAGGGACAGCAGCAACTAATGAAAAACTGTTTTTT
v_gene: TRBV11-3; j_gene: TRBJ2-3; d_gene: TRBD2; CDR3aa: CASSLGLAGGPPDTQYF; CDR3nt: TGTGCCAGCAGCCTTGGACTAGCGGGAGGGCCACCAGATACGCAGTATTTT
v_gene: TRBV19; j_gene: TRBJ1-2; d_gene: NA; CDR3aa: CASSRDTNYGYTF; CDR3nt: TGTGCCAGTAGTAGGGACACCAACTATGGCTACACCTTC
v_gene: TRBV27; j_gene: TRBJ2-2; d_gene: TRBD2; CDR3aa: CASSPPGGLAGVNTGELFF; CDR3nt: TGTGCCAGCAGTCCCCCCGGCGGACTAGCGGGAGTAAACACCGGGGAGCTGTTTTTT